The 16 T cell receptor beta chains given below trace back to one sample, sequenced in a study of cytomegalovirus exposure and HLA in healthy donors. This PCR relied on a set of 60 Vbeta primers and 13 Jbeta primers. The data were produced by immunoSEQ multiplex PCR, yet TCRdb's version contains in-frame clones alone and is incomplete. The data contain 150,000 to 160,000 clones, 65% to 85% of them seen just once; the ten biggest clones take up approximately 3%. The source material was PBMCs. The receptors here all came from a man in his late teens or twenties in good health and CMV-seronegative.

This clone came up a few times. The chain employs TRBV6-6 and TRBJ2-7; 7 bases are a match to TRBD1. The CDR3 totals 15 residues. Trimming took 2 bases from V and 0 from J; bases not matched to a gene: 4. The germline V gene has CDR1 MNHNY and CDR2 SVGAGI (reference sequence). This chain's CDR3 is CASSYGTASSYEQYV. The CDR3 DNA is TGTGCCAGCAGTTACGGGACAGCGAGCTCCTACGAGCAGTACGTC.

The gene calls are TRBV5-6 and TRBJ1-2; maybe TRBD1 (5 bases). The germline CDR1 and CDR2 sequences are SGHDT and YYEEEE. This CDR3 has 15 residues. V was cut by 4 bases and J by 7 bases, with 20 bases left in between. The CDR3 protein is CASSLGSPGKSGYTF. CDR3 nucleotide sequence: TGTGCCAGCAGCCTCGGCAGTCCAGGGAAGAGTGGCTACACCTTC.

This clone was found a few times. The chain uses TRBV7-9 and TRBJ2-2; 8 nucleotides align to TRBD1. Trimming removed 6 bases from V and 4 bases from J; junction bases left unmatched: 13. Germline V gene lookup returns CDR1 SEHNR and CDR2 FQNEAQ (reference sequence). The CDR3 has 17 residues. The chain's CDR3 is CASRPSLRGHGTGELFF. The CDR3 DNA reads TGTGCCAGCAGGCCAAGCCTCAGGGGGCATGGCACCGGGGAGCTGTTTTTT. Combining the CDR3 with reference TRBV7-9 and TRBJ2-2 gives the whole variable domain DTGVSQNPRHKITKRGQNVTFRCDPISEHNRLYWYRQTLGQGPEFLTYFQNEAQLEKSRLLSDRFSAERPKGSFSTLEIQRTEQGDSAMYLCASRPSLRGHGTGELFFGEGSRLTVL.

This clone was seen a handful of times. This chain connects TRBV27 to TRBJ1-4, with no clear D. V was trimmed by 2 bases and J by 3 bases, leaving 10 bases between them. The CDR3 runs 15 residues. CDR1 is MNHEY, CDR2 SMNVEV, per germline (reference sequence). This chain's CDR3 is CASSLSGQSNEKLFF. CDR3 bases: TGTGCCAGCAGTTTAAGTGGTCAGTCTAATGAAAAACTGTTTTTT.

The chain has TRBV5-1 and TRBJ2-6; D perhaps matches TRBD2 (6 bases). V was cut by 4 bases and J by 4 bases, with 15 bases left in between. The germline gives CDR1 SGHRS, CDR2 YFSETQ. This CDR3 comprises 16 residues. CDR3 protein: CASSPVGGTGANVLTF. The CDR3 DNA is TGCGCCAGCAGCCCGGTGGGGGGAACCGGGGCCAACGTCCTGACTTTC.

The chain employs TRBV2 and TRBJ1-1; D not resolved. The CDR3 length is 13 residues. Per germline, CDR1 SNHLY and CDR2 FYNNEI. V was cut by 4 bases and J by 1 base, with 7 bases left in between. The CDR3 loop is CASSAMRNTEAFF. The CDR3 nucleotides are TGTGCCAGCAGTGCGATGAGGAACACTGAAGCTTTCTTT.

This clone appeared a few times. The chain has TRBV7-9 and TRBJ2-3, with 9 bases fitting TRBD2. The CDR3 runs 15 residues. Germline V gives CDR1 SEHNR, CDR2 FQNEAQ (reference sequence). V trimming: 5 bases; J trimming: 3 bases; junction bases outside the gene matches: 6. CDR3 DNA sequence: TGTGCCAGCAGCCGCGGGGGGGCGGGGACAGATACGCAGTATTTT. Protein: CASSRGGAGTDTQYF.

The genes are TRBV28 and TRBJ1-1; the D gene is possibly TRBD1 (5 bases). Germline CDR1 is MDHEN and CDR2 is SYDVKM. There are 15 residues in the CDR3. The V end was cut by 5 bases, the J end by 5 bases, with 18 bases between. In DNA, the CDR3 is TGTGCCAGCAGTGCGTGGGTTGTGGACAATACTGAAGCTTTCTTT. Translation gives CASSAWVVDNTEAFF.

The rearrangement uses TRBV2 and TRBJ1-5; 8 nucleotides align to TRBD1. This CDR3 has 14 residues. Trimming removed 5 bases from V and 6 bases from J; junction bases left unmatched: 6. CDR1 is SNHLY and CDR2 is FYNNEI in the germline V gene. The CDR3 bases are TGTGCCAGCAGTCCGACAGGGGAGGGTCAGCCCCAGCATTTT. Translating gives CASSPTGEGQPQHF.

This sequence joins TRBV28 and TRBJ2-7; 8 nucleotides match TRBD1. The CDR3 loop spans 15 amino acids. CDR1 is MDHEN and CDR2 is SYDVKM in the germline V gene. The J segment lost 3 bases and the V segment lost 5 bases, leaving 9 bases of the junction unmatched. CDR3 region: CASSPGTGVLYEQYV. The CDR3, as DNA: TGTGCCAGCAGTCCCGGGACAGGAGTCCTCTACGAGCAGTACGTC.

This rearrangement joins TRBV11-3 to TRBJ2-5; 8 nucleotides align to TRBD2. This CDR3 is built from 15 residues. V gave up 5 bases and J gave up 2 bases; unmatched junction bases: 7. Per germline, CDR1 SGHNT and CDR2 YENEEA. CDR3 coding DNA: TGTGCCAGCAGCCCGGGACTAGGCCGTCAAGAGACCCAGTACTTC. This gives the protein CASSPGLGRQETQYF.

CDR3 sequence: CASGAGDSHEQYF. The CDR3 nucleotides read TGTGCCAGCGGGGCCGGAGATTCTCACGAGCAGTACTTC. The rearrangement links TRBV9 to TRBJ2-7, with D perhaps TRBD1 (5 bases). Germline-derived CDR1 and CDR2 are SGDLS and YYNGEE. The CDR3 extends over 13 amino acids. V was cut by 7 bases and J by 5 bases, with 16 bases left in between.

Remarks on this clone: The junction departs from the called germline gene at one end, perhaps through a read error. J is TRBJ2-5 and V is TRBV6-5; possible D gene TRBD1, 5 bases. CDR3 length: 14 residues. Germline loops: CDR1 MNHEY, CDR2 SVGAGI. Here the CDR3 reads CACSPWGSQETQYF. The CDR3 DNA is TGTGCCTGCAGTCCATGGGGCAGCCAAGAGACCCAGTACTTC.

The chain couples TRBV6-1 to TRBJ2-2, with unresolved D. V was pared by 2 bases and J by 6 bases, with 10 bases between. Germline CDR1 and CDR2: MNHNS and SASEGT. The length of the CDR3 is 14 residues. Here the CDR3 DNA reads TGTGCCAGCAGTGAATTATTAGAGGCCGGGGAGCTGTTTTTT. The encoded protein is CASSELLEAGELFF.

The chain combines TRBV5-5 with TRBJ2-3; TRBD1 might be the D (6 bases). The CDR3 is 16 residues long. V shed 2 bases and J shed 3 bases, with 16 bases lying between them. Germline CDR1 reads SGHKS; CDR2 reads YYEKEE (reference sequence). CDR3 nucleotide sequence: TGTGCCAGCAGCTTACCGGGACATCTGAGGACAGATACGCAGTATTTT. Its protein is CASSLPGHLRTDTQYF.

This clone was seen a few times. The chain couples TRBV6-5 to TRBJ2-3; 8 nucleotides agree with TRBD2. Germline CDR1 MNHEY, CDR2 SVGAGI. CDR3 length equals 15 residues. Trimming removed 5 bases from V and 0 bases from J; junction bases left unmatched: 4. CDR3 loop: CASSQLAASTDTQYF. Written as DNA, the CDR3 is TGTGCCAGCAGTCAACTAGCGGCTAGCACAGATACGCAGTATTTT.